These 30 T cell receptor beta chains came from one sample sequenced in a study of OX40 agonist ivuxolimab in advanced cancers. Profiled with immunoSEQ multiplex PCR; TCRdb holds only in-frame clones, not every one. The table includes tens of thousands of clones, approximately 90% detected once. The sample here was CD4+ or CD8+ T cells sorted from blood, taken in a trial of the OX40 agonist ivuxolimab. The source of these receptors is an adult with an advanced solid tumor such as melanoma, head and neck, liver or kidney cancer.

The CDR3 here is CASSDSEGQETQYF. For the CDR3, the DNA is TGTGCCAGCAGTGATTCTGAGGGCCAGGAGACCCAGTACTTC. The chain employs TRBV2 and TRBJ2-5; D might be TRBD2 (5 bases). Deletions cut 3 bases from V and 5 bases from J, with 13 bases between. This CDR3 region has 14 residues. Per the germline V gene, CDR1 is SNHLY and CDR2 is FYNNEI.

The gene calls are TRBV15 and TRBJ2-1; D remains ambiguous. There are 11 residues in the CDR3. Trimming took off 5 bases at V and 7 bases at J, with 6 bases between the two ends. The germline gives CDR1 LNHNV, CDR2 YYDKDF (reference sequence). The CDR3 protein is CATSGYNEQFF. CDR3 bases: TGTGCCACCAGCGGATATAATGAGCAGTTCTTC.

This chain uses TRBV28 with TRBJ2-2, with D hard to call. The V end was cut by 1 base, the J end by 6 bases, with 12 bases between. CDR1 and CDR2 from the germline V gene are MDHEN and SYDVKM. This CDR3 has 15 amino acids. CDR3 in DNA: TGTGCCAGCAGTTTATTTAGGGCTCAGTCCGGGGAGCTGTTTTTT. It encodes CASSLFRAQSGELFF.

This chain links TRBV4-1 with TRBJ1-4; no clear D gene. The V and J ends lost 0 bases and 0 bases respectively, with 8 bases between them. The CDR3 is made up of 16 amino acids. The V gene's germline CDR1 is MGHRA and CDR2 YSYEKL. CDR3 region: CASSQEDVATNEKLFF. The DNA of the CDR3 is TGCGCCAGCAGCCAAGAAGATGTGGCAACTAATGAAAAACTGTTTTTT.

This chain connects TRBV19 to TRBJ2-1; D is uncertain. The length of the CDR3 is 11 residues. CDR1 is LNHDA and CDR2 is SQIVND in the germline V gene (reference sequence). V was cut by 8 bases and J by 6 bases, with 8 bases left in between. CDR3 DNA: TGTGCCAGTTCCTCACCCAATGAGCAGTTCTTC. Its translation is CASSSPNEQFF.

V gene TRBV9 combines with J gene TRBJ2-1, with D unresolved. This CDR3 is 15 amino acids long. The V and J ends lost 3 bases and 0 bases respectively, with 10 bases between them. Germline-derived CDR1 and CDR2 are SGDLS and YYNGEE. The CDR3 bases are TGTGCCAGCAGCGCCCCCGTTAGCTCCTACAATGAGCAGTTCTTC. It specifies CASSAPVSSYNEQFF.

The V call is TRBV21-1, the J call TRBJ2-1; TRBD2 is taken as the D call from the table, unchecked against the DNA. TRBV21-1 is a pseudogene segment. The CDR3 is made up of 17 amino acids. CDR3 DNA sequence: TGTGCCAGCAGCACCCCCGGACTAGCGGTACGGACGGCTGAGCAGTTCTTC. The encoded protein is CASSTPGLAVRTAEQFF.

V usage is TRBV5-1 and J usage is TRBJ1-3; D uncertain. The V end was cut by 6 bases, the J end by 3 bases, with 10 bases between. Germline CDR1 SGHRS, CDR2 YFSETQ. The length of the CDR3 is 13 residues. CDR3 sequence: CASKRDIGNTIYF. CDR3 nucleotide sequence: TGCGCCAGCAAGCGAGACATTGGAAACACCATATATTTT.

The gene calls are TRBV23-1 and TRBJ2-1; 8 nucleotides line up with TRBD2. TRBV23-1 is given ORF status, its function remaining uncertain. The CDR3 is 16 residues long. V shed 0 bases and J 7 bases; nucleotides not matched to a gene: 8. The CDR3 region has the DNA TGCGCCAGCAGTCAATCCTGGACGGGAGGGGGTAATGAGCAGTTCTTC. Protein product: CASSQSWTGGGNEQFF.

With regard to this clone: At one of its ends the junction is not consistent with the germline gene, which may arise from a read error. The CDR3 DNA is TGTGCTAGCAGCCTCCTCAATTCGCGGGAGACCCAGTACTTC. Encoded protein: CASSLLNSRETQYF. The V call is TRBV7-7, the J call TRBJ2-5; the D is unclear. CDR1 and CDR2 from the germline V gene are SSHAT and FNYEAQ (reference sequence). CDR3 size: 14 residues.

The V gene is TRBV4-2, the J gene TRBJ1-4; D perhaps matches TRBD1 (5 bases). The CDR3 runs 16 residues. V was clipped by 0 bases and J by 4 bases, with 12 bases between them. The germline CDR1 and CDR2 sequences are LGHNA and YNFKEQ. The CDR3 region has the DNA TGTGCCAGCAGCCAAGAAGGAGGGGTGGATAATGAAAAACTGTTTTTT. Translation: CASSQEGGVDNEKLFF.

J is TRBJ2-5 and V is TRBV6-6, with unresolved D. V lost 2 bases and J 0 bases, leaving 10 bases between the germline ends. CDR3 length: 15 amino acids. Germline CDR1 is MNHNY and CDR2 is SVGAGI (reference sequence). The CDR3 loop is CASSYGSLYQETQYF. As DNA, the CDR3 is TGTGCCAGCAGTTACGGGTCCTTGTACCAAGAGACCCAGTACTTC.

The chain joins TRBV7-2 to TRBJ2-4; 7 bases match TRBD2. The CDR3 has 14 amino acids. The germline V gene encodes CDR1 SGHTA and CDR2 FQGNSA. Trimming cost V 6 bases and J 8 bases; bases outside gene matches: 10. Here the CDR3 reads CASSRLAQRDIQYF. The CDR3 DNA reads TGTGCCAGCAGTCGACTAGCCCAGAGGGACATTCAGTACTTC.

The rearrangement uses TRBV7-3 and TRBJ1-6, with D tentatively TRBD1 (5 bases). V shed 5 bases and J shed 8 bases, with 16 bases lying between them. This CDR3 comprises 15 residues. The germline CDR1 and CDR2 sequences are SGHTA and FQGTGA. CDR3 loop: CASSPASGPDSPLHF. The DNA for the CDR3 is TGTGCCAGCAGCCCCGCATCAGGGCCCGATTCACCCCTCCACTTT.

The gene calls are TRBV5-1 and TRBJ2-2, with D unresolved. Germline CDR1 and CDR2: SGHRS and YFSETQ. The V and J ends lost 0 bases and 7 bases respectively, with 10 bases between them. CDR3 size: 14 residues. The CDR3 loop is CASSLVTKDGELFF. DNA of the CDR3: TGCGCCAGCAGCTTGGTCACGAAAGACGGGGAGCTGTTTTTT.

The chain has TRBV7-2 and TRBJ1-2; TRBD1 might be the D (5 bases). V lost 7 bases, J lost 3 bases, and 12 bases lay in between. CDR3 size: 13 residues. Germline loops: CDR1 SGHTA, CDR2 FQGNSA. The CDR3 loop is CASNQGSDYGYTF. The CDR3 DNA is TGTGCCAGCAATCAGGGATCTGACTATGGCTACACCTTC.

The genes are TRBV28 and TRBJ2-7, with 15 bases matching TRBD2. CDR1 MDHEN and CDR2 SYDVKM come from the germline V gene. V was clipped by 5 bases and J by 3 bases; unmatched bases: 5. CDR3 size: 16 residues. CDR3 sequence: CASSPEGLAGGYEQYF. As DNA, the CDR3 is TGTGCCAGCAGTCCGGAGGGACTAGCGGGAGGCTACGAGCAGTACTTC.

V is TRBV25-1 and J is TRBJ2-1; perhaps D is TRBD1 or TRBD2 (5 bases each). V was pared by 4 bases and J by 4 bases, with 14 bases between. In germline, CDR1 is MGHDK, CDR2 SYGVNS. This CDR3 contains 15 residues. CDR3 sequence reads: CASSVEGPGYNEQFF. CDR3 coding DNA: TGTGCCAGCAGTGTTGAGGGACCAGGATACAATGAGCAGTTCTTC.

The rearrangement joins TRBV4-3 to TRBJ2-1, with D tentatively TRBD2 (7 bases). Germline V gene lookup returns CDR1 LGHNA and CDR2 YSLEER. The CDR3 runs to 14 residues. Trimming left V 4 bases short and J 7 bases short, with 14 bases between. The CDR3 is CASSLNGGLNEQFF. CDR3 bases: TGCGCCAGCAGCCTAAACGGGGGGCTGAATGAGCAGTTCTTC.

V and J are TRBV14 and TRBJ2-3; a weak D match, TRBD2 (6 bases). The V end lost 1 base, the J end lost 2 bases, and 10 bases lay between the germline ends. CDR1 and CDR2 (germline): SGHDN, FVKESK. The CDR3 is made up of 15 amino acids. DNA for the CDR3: TGTGCCAGCAGCCAAGGAACGGGACTCACAGATACGCAGTATTTT. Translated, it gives CASSQGTGLTDTQYF.

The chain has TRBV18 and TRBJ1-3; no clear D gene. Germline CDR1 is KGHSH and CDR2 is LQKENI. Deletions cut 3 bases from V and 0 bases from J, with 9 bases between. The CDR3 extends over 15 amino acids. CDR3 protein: CASSPIGSSGNTIYF. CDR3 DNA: TGTGCCAGCTCACCGATTGGGAGCTCTGGAAACACCATATATTTT.

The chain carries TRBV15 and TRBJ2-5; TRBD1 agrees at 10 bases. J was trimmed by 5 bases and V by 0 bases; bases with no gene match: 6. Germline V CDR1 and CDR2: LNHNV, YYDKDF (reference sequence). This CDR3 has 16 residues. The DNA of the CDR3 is TGTGCCACCAGCAGAGAGGGGACAGGGGCTAGGGAGACCCAGTACTTC. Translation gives CATSREGTGARETQYF.

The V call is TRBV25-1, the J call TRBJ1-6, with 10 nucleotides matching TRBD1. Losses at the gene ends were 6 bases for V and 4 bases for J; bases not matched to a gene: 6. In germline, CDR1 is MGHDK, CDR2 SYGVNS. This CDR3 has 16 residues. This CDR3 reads CASRRTGGTYNSPLHF. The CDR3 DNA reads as TGTGCCAGCAGAAGGACAGGGGGAACTTATAATTCACCCCTCCACTTT.

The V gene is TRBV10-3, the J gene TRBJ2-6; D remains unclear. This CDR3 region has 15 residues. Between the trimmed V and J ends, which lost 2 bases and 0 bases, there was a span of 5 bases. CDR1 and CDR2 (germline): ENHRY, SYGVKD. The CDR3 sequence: CAISEADSGANVLTF. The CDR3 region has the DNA TGTGCCATCAGTGAGGCGGACTCTGGGGCCAACGTCCTGACTTTC.

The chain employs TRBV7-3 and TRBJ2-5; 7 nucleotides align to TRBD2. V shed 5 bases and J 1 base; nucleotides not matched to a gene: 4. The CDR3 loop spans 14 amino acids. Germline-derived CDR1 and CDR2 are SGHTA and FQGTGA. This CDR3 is CASSPGTIQETQYF. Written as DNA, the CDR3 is TGTGCCAGCAGCCCAGGGACTATCCAAGAGACCCAGTACTTC.

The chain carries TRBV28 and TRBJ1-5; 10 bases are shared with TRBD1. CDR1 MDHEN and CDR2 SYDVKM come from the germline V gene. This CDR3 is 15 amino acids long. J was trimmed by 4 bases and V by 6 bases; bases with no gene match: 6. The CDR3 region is CASREGQGPNQPQHF. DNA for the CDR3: TGTGCCAGCAGGGAGGGACAGGGGCCAAATCAGCCCCAGCATTTT.

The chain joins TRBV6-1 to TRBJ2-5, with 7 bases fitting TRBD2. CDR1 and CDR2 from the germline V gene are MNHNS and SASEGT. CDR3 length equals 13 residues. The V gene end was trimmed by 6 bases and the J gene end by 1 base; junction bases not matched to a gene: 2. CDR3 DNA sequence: TGTGCCAGCAGACCTAGCGGCCAAGAGACCCAGTACTTC. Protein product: CASRPSGQETQYF.

The CDR3 is CASSPQKLAGVETQYF. In DNA form, the CDR3 reads TGTGCCAGCAGTCCACAGAAACTAGCGGGAGTTGAGACCCAGTACTTC. This chain connects TRBV27 to TRBJ2-5, with TRBD2 matching over 11 bases. V was pared by 5 bases and J by 5 bases, with 10 bases of the junction left unmatched. Germline V gene sequence: CDR1 MNHEY, CDR2 SMNVEV (reference sequence). The CDR3 totals 16 residues.

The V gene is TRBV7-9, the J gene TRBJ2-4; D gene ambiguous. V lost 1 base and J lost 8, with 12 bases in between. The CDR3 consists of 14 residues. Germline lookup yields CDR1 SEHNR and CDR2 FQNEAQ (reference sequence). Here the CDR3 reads CASSLGLGRYIQYF. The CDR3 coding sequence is TGTGCCAGCAGCTTAGGCCTAGGGCGATACATTCAGTACTTC.

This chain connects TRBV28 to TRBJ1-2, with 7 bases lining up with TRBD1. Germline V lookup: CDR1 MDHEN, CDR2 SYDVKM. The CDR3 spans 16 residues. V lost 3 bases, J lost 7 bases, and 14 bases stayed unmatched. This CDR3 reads CASSFEGAEGRFGYTF. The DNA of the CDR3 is TGTGCCAGCAGTTTCGAGGGGGCGGAGGGCCGGTTTGGCTACACCTTC.